Presented here are 23 T cell receptor beta chains from one specimen sequenced in a study of cytomegalovirus exposure and HLA in healthy donors. The PCR made use of 60 Vbeta and 13 Jbeta primers. Only in-frame clones appear in the TCRdb table, and some are missing; sequencing was by immunoSEQ multiplex PCR. The profile shows fewer than 200,000 clones, 82% of them singletons. Sequenced input: PBMCs. The receptors originated from a male donor in good health and CMV-seronegative.

The chain is built from TRBV19 and TRBJ1-3; tentative D call: TRBD1 (5 bases). Trimming removed 3 bases at V and 3 bases at J, with 9 bases between. Germline CDR1 is LNHDA and CDR2 is SQIVND (reference sequence). This CDR3 contains 14 residues. For the CDR3, the DNA is TGTGCCAGTAGTATGGAGGGACTTGGAAACACCATATATTTT. As protein: CASSMEGLGNTIYF.

The chain couples TRBV5-1 to TRBJ2-2; the D is unclear. Trimming shortened V by 1 base and J by 1 base, and 8 bases separated the two germline ends. CDR3 length equals 15 residues. Germline assignment: CDR1 SGHRS and CDR2 YFSETQ. The CDR3 loop reads CASSLFQWNTGELFF. The CDR3 nucleotides are TGCGCCAGCAGCTTGTTTCAGTGGAACACCGGGGAGCTGTTTTTT.

Worth noting for this clone: This specimen includes other DNA sequences encoding the same CDR3. The V call is TRBV9, the J call TRBJ2-1; 10 bases map to TRBD2. Germline V gene sequence: CDR1 SGDLS, CDR2 YYNGEE. The CDR3 has 15 amino acids. J gave up 5 bases and V 4 bases, and 6 bases lay outside the gene matches. CDR3 loop: CASSPRTSGNNEQFF. The CDR3 DNA reads TGTGCCAGCAGCCCTCGGACTAGCGGCAACAATGAGCAGTTCTTC. Filled out from reference TRBV9 and TRBJ2-1, the complete variable domain reads DSGVTQTPKHLITATGQRVTLRCSPRSGDLSVYWYQQSLDQGLQFLIQYYNGEERAKGNILERFSAQQFPDLHSELNLSSLELGDSALYFCASSPRTSGNNEQFFGPGTRLTVL.

The rearrangement links TRBV11-2 to TRBJ2-5, with D possibly matching TRBD1 (6 bases). The germline CDR1 and CDR2 sequences are SGHAT and FQNNGV. The CDR3 has 13 amino acids. The V end lost 3 bases, the J end lost 5 bases, and 10 bases lay between the germline ends. Here the CDR3 reads CASSLGAAETQYF. The CDR3, as DNA: TGTGCCAGCAGCTTGGGGGCCGCGGAGACCCAGTACTTC.

The rearrangement uses TRBV9 and TRBJ1-2; D is undetermined. Trimming left V 2 bases short and J 7 bases short, with 18 bases between. CDR1 and CDR2 (germline): SGDLS, YYNGEE. The CDR3 covers 15 residues. CDR3 DNA sequence: TGTGCCAGCAGCGTTTCCCTCCCTTCAGGTTCTGGCTACACCTTC. Translated, it gives CASSVSLPSGSGYTF.

V usage is TRBV19 and J usage is TRBJ1-1; 7 nucleotides line up with TRBD1. Trimming cost V 9 bases and J 0 bases; bases outside gene matches: 4. CDR3 length: 13 residues. The germline V gene encodes CDR1 LNHDA and CDR2 SQIVND (reference sequence). CDR3 sequence (DNA): TGTGCCAGCGAGGGACAGATGAACACTGAAGCTTTCTTT. It specifies CASEGQMNTEAFF.

This chain uses TRBV7-3 with TRBJ2-5; 9 nucleotides line up with TRBD1. Germline trimming cut 5 bases from V and 4 bases from J; bases unmatched to any gene: 8. CDR3 length: 15 amino acids. Germline CDR1 is SGHTA and CDR2 is FQGTGA. CDR3 DNA: TGTGCCAGCAGCCCTACAGGGGGCCAGGGAGAGACCCAGTACTTC. This encodes CASSPTGGQGETQYF.

To note about this clone: The sample holds other DNA sequences that translate to the same CDR3. This chain connects TRBV6-5 to TRBJ1-2, with TRBD1 as a possible D gene (6 bases). Germline V lookup: CDR1 MNHEY, CDR2 SVGAGI. The CDR3 is made up of 14 amino acids. V lost 2 bases and J 5 bases, leaving 12 bases between the germline ends. CDR3 sequence: CASSYAGTNYGYTF. The DNA for the CDR3 is TGTGCCAGCAGTTACGCCGGGACAAATTATGGCTACACCTTC.

V gene TRBV28 combines with J gene TRBJ2-1, with no clear D. The germline V gene encodes CDR1 MDHEN and CDR2 SYDVKM. Deletions cut 9 bases from V and 4 bases from J, with 4 bases between. The CDR3 is made up of 10 amino acids. CDR3 residues: CASKYNEQFF. The CDR3 nucleotides read TGTGCCAGTAAATACAATGAGCAGTTCTTC.

J is TRBJ2-7 and V is TRBV7-8, with D unresolved. Trimming cost V 2 bases and J 1 base, with 9 bases left between them. Looked up from germline, CDR1 is SGHVS and CDR2 is FQNEAQ. The CDR3 consists of 14 residues. The CDR3: CASSLILSSYEQYF. The CDR3 bases are TGTGCCAGCAGCTTAATCCTCAGTTCCTACGAGCAGTACTTC.

The chain carries TRBV9 and TRBJ2-3; TRBD2 aligns across 15 bases. After removal of 0 bases from V and 2 bases from J, the junction contained 10 bases not matched to a gene. CDR1 and CDR2 from the germline V gene are SGDLS and YYNGEE. The CDR3 sequence is 20 residues long. The CDR3, as DNA: TGTGCCAGCAGCGTAGATCCCCGCGGACTAGCGGGGGGGACCACAGATACGCAGTATTTT. As protein: CASSVDPRGLAGGTTDTQYF. The variable domain in full, with the rest retrieved from reference TRBV9 and TRBJ2-3, is DSGVTQTPKHLITATGQRVTLRCSPRSGDLSVYWYQQSLDQGLQFLIQYYNGEERAKGNILERFSAQQFPDLHSELNLSSLELGDSALYFCASSVDPRGLAGGTTDTQYFGPGTRLTVL.

The CDR3 here is CASSGTGDGYTF. Here the CDR3 DNA reads TGTGCCAGCTCCGGGACAGGGGATGGCTACACCTTC. This chain joins TRBV2 and TRBJ1-2; 10 positions match TRBD1. Germline CDR1 is SNHLY and CDR2 is FYNNEI. The CDR3 loop spans 12 amino acids. V lost 8 bases to trimming and J lost 6 bases; unmatched junction nucleotides: 3.

The chain has TRBV10-2 and TRBJ2-7; 10 bases fit TRBD1. Looked up from germline, CDR1 is WSHSY and CDR2 is SAAADI. The CDR3 is 15 residues long. V shed 4 bases, J shed 4 bases, and the junction held 7 bases outside the gene matches. As DNA, the CDR3 is TGCGCCAGCAGTGGGCCGGGACAGGGGACGTACGAGCAGTACTTC. The encoded protein is CASSGPGQGTYEQYF.

V usage is TRBV19 and J usage is TRBJ1-4; D not resolved. V gave up 1 base and J gave up 5 bases, with 14 bases separating them. The germline gives CDR1 LNHDA, CDR2 SQIVND (reference sequence). This CDR3 is built from 16 residues. The CDR3: CASSIVGLTGNEKLFF. The CDR3 DNA reads as TGTGCCAGTAGTATAGTAGGCCTAACGGGGAATGAAAAACTGTTTTTT. Looking up the rest from reference TRBV19 and TRBJ1-4 gives the full variable domain: DGGITQSPKYLFRKEGQNVTLSCEQNLNHDAMYWYRQDPGQGLRLIYYSQIVNDFQKGDIAEGYSVSREKKESFPLTVTSAQKNPTAFYLCASSIVGLTGNEKLFFGSGTQLSVL.

The chain joins TRBV18 to TRBJ1-4, with D perhaps matching TRBD1 (5 bases). CDR1 is KGHSH, CDR2 LQKENI, per germline. Trimming left V 6 bases short and J 3 bases short, with 11 bases between. The CDR3 consists of 14 residues. CDR3 sequence reads: CASSRTSANEKLFF. DNA of the CDR3: TGTGCCAGCTCTCGGACATCGGCTAATGAAAAACTGTTTTTT.

This chain connects TRBV7-8 to TRBJ2-5, with a possible D match to TRBD2 (7 bases). V was clipped by 5 bases and J by 6 bases, with 16 bases between them. The CDR3 runs 14 residues. Germline loops: CDR1 SGHVS, CDR2 FQNEAQ. The DNA of the CDR3 is TGTGCCAGCAGCCCAAGGGGGGGGCCCCAGACCCAGTACTTC. It codes for CASSPRGGPQTQYF.

The chain combines TRBV28 with TRBJ2-3; tentatively, D is TRBD2 (5 bases). The CDR3 spans 14 residues. Germline V gene lookup returns CDR1 MDHEN and CDR2 SYDVKM. V shed 8 bases and J shed 4 bases, with 16 bases lying between them. CDR3 sequence reads: CASGRPPGADTQYF. The CDR3 DNA is TGTGCCAGCGGAAGACCCCCCGGGGCAGATACGCAGTATTTT.

The rearrangement links TRBV29-1 to TRBJ1-2; D may be TRBD1 (6 bases). Trimming took 1 base from V and 13 from J, leaving 19 bases between them. The germline V gene encodes CDR1 SQVTM and CDR2 ANQGSEA. CDR3 length equals 13 residues. CDR3 sequence (DNA): TGCAGCGTTGAAGCCCGAGGGGGGGTGTCGGGCACCTTC. Its protein is CSVEARGGVSGTF. Full variable domain (outside the CDR3, taken from reference TRBV29-1 and TRBJ1-2): SAVISQKPSRDICQRGTSLTIQCQVDSQVTMMFWYRQQPGQSLTLIATANQGSEATYESGFVIDKFPISRPNLTFSTLTVSNMSPEDSSIYLCSVEARGGVSGTFGSGTRLTVV.

Notes on this clone: This sample includes further DNA sequences coding for the same CDR3. The chain couples TRBV7-9 to TRBJ1-2; D uncertain. This CDR3 comprises 15 residues. Germline CDR1 is SEHNR and CDR2 is FQNEAQ (reference sequence). Trimming left V 6 bases short and J 4 bases short, with 18 bases between. CDR3 in DNA: TGTGCCAGCAGTCCCCCCAGCGTCAGAAGCTATGGCTACACCTTC. Translated, it gives CASSPPSVRSYGYTF.

The CDR3 nucleotides read TGTGCCAGCCAGGGGGCGCAAAATCAGCCCCAGCATTTT. It specifies CASQGAQNQPQHF. The chain joins TRBV6-6 to TRBJ1-5, with 8 bases that match TRBD1. From germline, CDR1 is MNHNY and CDR2 SVGAGI (reference sequence). The V gene end was trimmed by 8 bases and the J gene end by 4 bases; junction bases not matched to a gene: 4. The CDR3 spans 13 residues.

The chain uses TRBV5-6 and TRBJ2-2; D is possibly TRBD1 (6 bases). This CDR3 is 13 amino acids long. In germline, CDR1 is SGHDT, CDR2 YYEEEE. The V gene lost 7 bases and the J gene lost 6 bases, with 13 bases spanning the gap. CDR3 region: CASYYRAAGELFF. The CDR3, as DNA: TGTGCCAGCTACTACAGGGCTGCCGGGGAGCTGTTTTTT.

The chain uses TRBV28 and TRBJ2-1; TRBD2 aligns across 10 bases. Germline-derived CDR1 and CDR2 are MDHEN and SYDVKM. The CDR3 consists of 16 residues. V shed 4 bases and J 2 bases; nucleotides not matched to a gene: 5. As DNA, the CDR3 is TGTGCCAGCAGTTCCCCAGCGGGAGGGACCTACAATGAGCAGTTCTTC. Its protein product is CASSSPAGGTYNEQFF.

Details on this clone: The junction shows a germline mismatch at one end, possibly a read error. The chain employs TRBV15 and TRBJ1-6; D gene uncertain. The CDR3 length is 14 residues. The germline V gene has CDR1 LNHNV and CDR2 YYDKDF (reference sequence). CDR3: CATKKSLSTSPLLF. CDR3 DNA sequence: TGTGCCACCAAAAAATCCCTTTCTACTTCACCCCTCCTCTTT.